What follows is one TCR beta chain and its context. CDR3 length: 13 amino acids. Germline lookup yields CDR1 SGHTA and CDR2 FQGNSA. The V gene lost 3 bases and the J gene lost 4 bases, with 10 bases spanning the gap. The sample is drawn from a study of blood T cell repertoires in COVID-19. Overall study: Material from acute and convalescent COVID-19 was sourced from the United States, Italy and Spain.

Profiled with immunoSEQ multiplex PCR; TCRdb holds only in-frame clones, not every one. The sample consists of over 85,000 clones, around three quarters of them appearing once. The rearrangement uses TRBV7-2 and TRBJ2-7; D is unclear. This receptor was obtained from a woman aged 60-75 years with acute or convalescent COVID-19. Sequenced input: peripheral blood. CDR3 nucleotides: TGTGCCAGCAGCTTGAGCTCTTGGTACGAGCAGTACTTC. Translation: CASSLSSWYEQYF.